What follows are 26 T cell receptor beta chains derived from one specimen sequenced in a study of control samples from healthy donors and cancer patients. Using immunoSEQ multiplex PCR, the repertoire was profiled, and TCRdb retains in-frame clones only, with some absent. The sample lists tens of thousands of clones; more than 75% were seen once. Sequenced sample: blood. These receptors all come from a woman in her fifties or sixties in good health.

The CDR3 sequence: CASSITSGRFTDTQYF. CDR3 bases: TGTGCCAGTAGTATTACCTCCGGGAGGTTTACAGATACGCAGTATTTT. The chain recombines TRBV19 with TRBJ2-3; TRBD2 agrees at 7 bases. The CDR3 extends over 16 amino acids. Germline CDR1 is LNHDA and CDR2 is SQIVND (reference sequence). Trimming at V came to 3 bases and at J to 3 bases, leaving 9 bases not matched to a gene.

CDR3 protein: CASSIAGRSSYEQYF. CDR3 bases: TGTGCCAGTAGTATCGCGGGACGAAGCTCCTACGAGCAGTACTTC. The J gene is TRBJ2-7, the V gene TRBV19; D is possibly TRBD2 (6 bases). CDR3 length: 15 amino acids. The germline CDR1 and CDR2 sequences are LNHDA and SQIVND (reference sequence). V was cut by 3 bases and J by 0 bases, with 12 bases left in between. The full variable domain, in which reference TRBV19 and TRBJ2-7 provide the parts outside the CDR3, is DGGITQSPKYLFRKEGQNVTLSCEQNLNHDAMYWYRQDPGQGLRLIYYSQIVNDFQKGDIAEGYSVSREKKESFPLTVTSAQKNPTAFYLCASSIAGRSSYEQYFGPGTRLTVT.

This chain links TRBV7-2 with TRBJ2-3; 8 positions agree with TRBD1. Unmatched junction bases numbered 6, after V lost 5 bases and J lost 2 bases. CDR1 and CDR2 (germline): SGHTA, FQGNSA. The CDR3 spans 15 residues. The CDR3 DNA reads as TGTGCCAGCAGCCCTATGGGACAGGTCACAGATACGCAGTATTTT. It yields the protein CASSPMGQVTDTQYF. Variable domain in full (rest from reference TRBV7-2 and TRBJ2-3): GAGVSQSPSNKVTEKGKDVELRCDPISGHTALYWYRQSLGQGLEFLIYFQGNSAPDKSGLPSDRFSAERTGGSVSTLTIQRTQQEDSAVYLCASSPMGQVTDTQYFGPGTRLTVL.

The table lists this clone with a few counts. The rearrangement joins TRBV6-6 to TRBJ2-2, with D hard to call. Germline V CDR1 and CDR2: MNHNY, SVGAGI (reference sequence). Trimming took 7 bases from V and 10 from J, leaving 13 bases between them. This CDR3 comprises 12 residues. The CDR3 nucleotides read TGTGCCAGCAACGGCAGAACCTCGGAGCTGTTTTTT. Its protein product is CASNGRTSELFF.

This clone was seen once. Written as DNA, the CDR3 is TGTGCCAGCATCCGGGGTGGGAGGGCCTCCTACGAGCAGTACTTC. Its protein is CASIRGGRASYEQYF. The chain uses TRBV2 and TRBJ2-7; 7 bases are a match to TRBD2. Germline V gene lookup returns CDR1 SNHLY and CDR2 FYNNEI. The V and J ends lost 7 bases and 0 bases, in that order; junction bases with no gene match: 9. The CDR3 consists of 15 residues.

This chain joins TRBV14 and TRBJ2-7; TRBD2 aligns across 9 bases. V was pared by 0 bases and J by 4 bases, with 13 bases of the junction left unmatched. The germline CDR1 and CDR2 sequences are SGHDN and FVKESK. This CDR3 has 18 amino acids. The CDR3 reads CASSQDRSIGGREYEQYF. As DNA, the CDR3 is TGTGCCAGCAGCCAAGATCGGTCGATTGGCGGGAGGGAATACGAGCAGTACTTC. Variable domain in full (rest from reference TRBV14 and TRBJ2-7): EAGVTQFPSHSVIEKGQTVTLRCDPISGHDNLYWYRRVMGKEIKFLLHFVKESKQDESGMPNNRFLAERTGGTYSTLKVQPAELEDSGVYFCASSQDRSIGGREYEQYFGPGTRLTVT.

The J gene is TRBJ1-3, the V gene TRBV11-2; 7 bases align to TRBD1. CDR3 length equals 13 residues. Germline V lookup: CDR1 SGHAT, CDR2 FQNNGV. V dropped 5 bases and J dropped 4; count of bases not matched to a gene: 2. The CDR3 sequence is CASSRDRGNTIYF. The DNA for the CDR3 is TGTGCCAGCAGCCGGGACAGAGGAAACACCATATATTTT.

V gene TRBV6-6 combines with J gene TRBJ2-7; 9 positions agree with TRBD2. Unmatched junction bases numbered 11, after V lost 6 bases and J lost 5 bases. The CDR3 is 15 residues long. CDR1 and CDR2 (germline): MNHNY, SVGAGI (reference sequence). CDR3 residues: CASRDLAGAGNEQYF. The CDR3 DNA follows: TGTGCCAGCAGGGACTTAGCGGGAGCAGGGAACGAGCAGTACTTC.

V is TRBV3-1 (or the pseudogene TRBV3-2) and J is TRBJ2-7, with D possibly matching TRBD1 (5 bases). V lost 5 bases, J lost 4 bases, and 6 bases lay in between. This CDR3 region has 11 residues. Per germline, CDR1 LGHDT and CDR2 YNNKEL (reference sequence). The CDR3 spells CASSSGYEQYF. CDR3 sequence (DNA): TGTGCCAGCAGCTCAGGGTACGAGCAGTACTTC.

The chain combines TRBV19 with TRBJ1-2; D uncertain. CDR1 is LNHDA and CDR2 is SQIVND in the germline V gene (reference sequence). This CDR3 has 14 amino acids. V lost 7 bases and J 4 bases, leaving 16 bases between the germline ends. DNA of the CDR3: TGTGCCAGTATTTCAGAGACGAAGGTCTATGGCTACACCTTC. This gives the protein CASISETKVYGYTF. The variable domain in full, with the rest retrieved from reference TRBV19 and TRBJ1-2, is DGGITQSPKYLFRKEGQNVTLSCEQNLNHDAMYWYRQDPGQGLRLIYYSQIVNDFQKGDIAEGYSVSREKKESFPLTVTSAQKNPTAFYLCASISETKVYGYTFGSGTRLTVV.

The chain links TRBV18 to TRBJ2-7, with D possibly TRBD2 on 5 matching bases. The V and J ends lost 2 bases and 4 bases respectively, with 18 bases between them. Germline V gene sequence: CDR1 KGHSH, CDR2 LQKENI. This CDR3 comprises 16 residues. DNA of the CDR3: TGTGCCAGCTCACCAGCTCACCGAGACTACAAGTACGAGCAGTACTTC. This gives the protein CASSPAHRDYKYEQYF.

V and J are TRBV7-9 and TRBJ2-3, with TRBD2 matching over 7 bases. After removal of 5 bases from V and 3 bases from J, the junction contained 5 bases not matched to a gene. This CDR3 is built from 14 residues. Germline lookup yields CDR1 SEHNR and CDR2 FQNEAQ (reference sequence). The CDR3 nucleotides are TGTGCCAGCAGCGGACTAGAAGGAACAGATACGCAGTATTTT. As protein: CASSGLEGTDTQYF.

The CDR3, as DNA: TGTGCCAGCAGCCCCTATCTTTCCGCCTCGGACGTCCTGACTTTC. Amino acid sequence: CASSPYLSASDVLTF. The gene calls are TRBV3-1 (or the pseudogene TRBV3-2) and TRBJ2-6; D is unclear. The V gene's germline CDR1 is LGHDT and CDR2 YNNKEL (reference sequence). V was pared by 4 bases and J by 11 bases, with 18 bases between. The CDR3 length is 15 residues.

The chain couples TRBV29-1 to TRBJ2-7; D ambiguous. Trimming removed 8 bases at V and 2 bases at J, with 25 bases between. The germline CDR1 and CDR2 sequences are SQVTM and ANQGSEA. CDR3 length equals 16 residues. CDR3 in amino acids: CSPFAILTPTTYEQYF. The CDR3 nucleotides read TGCAGCCCCTTCGCAATTTTGACTCCGACCACCTACGAGCAGTACTTC.

The chain carries TRBV6-6 and TRBJ2-7, with TRBD2 matching over 8 bases. CDR1 and CDR2 from the germline V gene are MNHNY and SVGAGI (reference sequence). This CDR3 spans 15 amino acids. J was trimmed by 2 bases and V by 5 bases; bases with no gene match: 8. The CDR3, as DNA: TGTGCCAGCAGTCCTCCGACAGCGGGGGCCTACGAGCAGTACTTC. It codes for CASSPPTAGAYEQYF.

V is TRBV18 and J is TRBJ1-2; D remains unclear. The CDR3 extends over 14 amino acids. V was clipped by 2 bases and J by 6 bases, with 13 bases between them. Germline CDR1 and CDR2: KGHSH and LQKENI. The CDR3 sequence is CASSPSSEGDGYTF. As DNA, the CDR3 is TGTGCCAGCTCACCAAGTTCAGAGGGCGATGGCTACACCTTC.

This rearrangement joins TRBV30 to TRBJ1-1; D is perhaps TRBD1 (6 bases). V was pared by 5 bases and J by 4 bases, with 17 bases between. The CDR3 is made up of 14 amino acids. The germline gives CDR1 GTSNPN, CDR2 SVGIG (reference sequence). CDR3 sequence: CAWLAAGAPTEAFF. The CDR3 coding sequence is TGTGCCTGGTTGGCGGCAGGGGCTCCCACTGAAGCTTTCTTT. Full variable domain (outside the CDR3, taken from reference TRBV30 and TRBJ1-1): SQTIHQWPATLVQPVGSPLSLECTVEGTSNPNLYWYRQAAGRGLQLLFYSVGIGQISSEVPQNLSASRPQDRQFILSSKKLLLSDSGFYLCAWLAAGAPTEAFFGQGTRLTVV.

The genes are TRBV7-3 and TRBJ2-1; D might be TRBD1 or TRBD2, each matching 5 bases. Trimming cost V 3 bases and J 7 bases, with 10 bases left between them. The CDR3 contains 13 residues. Germline V gives CDR1 SGHTA, CDR2 FQGTGA. The CDR3 loop reads CASSFTGLNEQFF. Here the CDR3 DNA reads TGTGCCAGCAGCTTTACAGGACTGAATGAGCAGTTCTTC.

The genes are TRBV9 and TRBJ1-4, with D possibly matching TRBD1 (6 bases). CDR1 and CDR2 from the germline V gene are SGDLS and YYNGEE. V lost 0 bases and J lost 5, with 11 bases in between. This CDR3 is 15 amino acids long. This CDR3 reads CASSVATGSNEKLFF. The CDR3 DNA sequence: TGTGCCAGCAGCGTAGCTACAGGGTCAAATGAAAAACTGTTTTTT. Based on the CDR3 plus reference TRBV9 and TRBJ1-4, the full variable domain is DSGVTQTPKHLITATGQRVTLRCSPRSGDLSVYWYQQSLDQGLQFLIQYYNGEERAKGNILERFSAQQFPDLHSELNLSSLELGDSALYFCASSVATGSNEKLFFGSGTQLSVL.

V and J are TRBV30 and TRBJ1-4; D is ambiguous. The CDR3 is 15 amino acids. Trimming took off 5 bases at V and 4 bases at J, with 17 bases between the two ends. Germline CDR1 reads GTSNPN; CDR2 reads SVGIG (reference sequence). The CDR3 sequence is CAWAAPRPLNEKLFF. The CDR3, as DNA: TGTGCCTGGGCCGCCCCACGACCCCTTAATGAAAAACTGTTTTTT.

V usage is TRBV5-6 and J usage is TRBJ2-7; D might be TRBD1 (5 bases). Trimming took off 4 bases at V and 5 bases at J, with 16 bases between the two ends. This CDR3 contains 14 residues. CDR1 is SGHDT and CDR2 is YYEEEE in the germline V gene. Written as DNA, the CDR3 is TGTGCCAGCAGCCCGGCGGCAGGGATGAACGAGCAGTACTTC. It translates to CASSPAAGMNEQYF.

V usage is TRBV27 and J usage is TRBJ2-1, with D uncertain. Trimming removed 5 bases from V and 0 bases from J, with 17 bases in between. The germline CDR1 and CDR2 sequences are MNHEY and SMNVEV (reference sequence). The CDR3 sequence is 17 residues long. CDR3 in DNA: TGTGCCAGCAGTCCTATACCCCGGACGGGCTCCTACAATGAGCAGTTCTTC. It encodes CASSPIPRTGSYNEQFF.

The J gene is TRBJ1-1, the V gene TRBV7-9; 12 bases are shared with TRBD1. CDR1 is SEHNR, CDR2 FQNEAQ, per germline (reference sequence). The J segment lost 0 bases and the V segment lost 5 bases, leaving 4 bases of the junction unmatched. This CDR3 is 16 amino acids long. The CDR3 region has the DNA TGTGCCAGCAGCCTGGGACAGGGGGCTGTGAACACTGAAGCTTTCTTT. Its translation: CASSLGQGAVNTEAFF. Variable domain in full (rest from reference TRBV7-9 and TRBJ1-1): DTGVSQNPRHKITKRGQNVTFRCDPISEHNRLYWYRQTLGQGPEFLTYFQNEAQLEKSRLLSDRFSAERPKGSFSTLEIQRTEQGDSAMYLCASSLGQGAVNTEAFFGQGTRLTVV.

This sequence joins TRBV4-1 and TRBJ1-1; no clear D. Trimming removed 1 base at V and 0 bases at J, with 3 bases between. The CDR3 length is 13 residues. The germline V gene has CDR1 MGHRA and CDR2 YSYEKL. The CDR3 nucleotides are TGCGCCAGCAGCCAAGTGGTGAACACTGAAGCTTTCTTT. This sequence encodes CASSQVVNTEAFF.

The J gene is TRBJ2-7, the V gene TRBV4-2; D possibly corresponds to TRBD2 (6 bases). The CDR3 runs to 16 residues. V was trimmed by 1 base and J by 3 bases, leaving 16 bases between them. Looked up from germline, CDR1 is LGHNA and CDR2 is YNFKEQ. As DNA, the CDR3 is TGTGCCAGCAGCCAAGGCACACTAGCCGATGTCTACGAGCAGTACTTC. Translated: CASSQGTLADVYEQYF.

The V gene is TRBV11-1, the J gene TRBJ2-4, with TRBD1 identical over 10 bases. With 0 bases clipped from V and 3 bases from J, the junction kept 2 bases outside the gene matches. Per the germline V gene, CDR1 is SGHAT and CDR2 is FQDESV (reference sequence). The CDR3 runs 16 residues. The CDR3 DNA reads as TGTGCCAGCAGCTTAGCAGGACAGGGGGGCAAAAACATTCAGTACTTC. Its protein product is CASSLAGQGGKNIQYF.